One and the same sample provided the 2 T cell receptor beta chains below, sequenced in a study of metastatic and nonmetastatic thyroid tumors (TCRdb year 2020). To prepare the library, PCR was applied. Sequencing relied on an Illumina HiSeq 4000. The raw public reads went through TCRdb reprocessing: fastp at Q25, MiXCR clone calling, in-frame beta chains kept. In all, the sample holds 45,000 to 60,000 clones, and over 15% of those were seen once. Of the sample, about 2.7% is held by the ten largest clones. Before undergoing thyroid surgery, none of the patients had been given any kind of treatment. The sequenced sample was blood. The receptors here all came from a female donor with papillary thyroid cancer or a benign thyroid nodule (not recorded which). Some clones in this sample may be carry-over from other donors' samples.

This clone has at least ten counts. V is TRBV6-1 and J is TRBJ2-7; TRBD1 might be the D (6 bases). This CDR3 spans 15 amino acids. The V and J ends lost 6 bases and 6 bases respectively, with 21 bases between them. The V gene's germline CDR1 is MNHNS and CDR2 SASEGT. The CDR3 loop is CASSSTGSSVSEQYF. As DNA, the CDR3 is TGTGCCAGCAGCTCTACAGGGTCGTCAGTCTCCGAGCAGTACTTC.

The chain joins TRBV10-3 to TRBJ2-7; 8 bases match TRBD1. Trimming removed 6 bases from V and 11 bases from J; junction bases left unmatched: 12. This CDR3 region has 13 residues. Germline V gene data show CDR1 as ENHRY and CDR2 as SYGVKD. The CDR3 nucleotides are TGTGCCATCAGGACCGACAGGGGCTACAAGAAGTACTTC. Its protein is CAIRTDRGYKKYF.